The 20 T cell receptor beta chains in this list originate from one sample, sequenced in a study of blood T cell repertoires in COVID-19. Data came from immunoSEQ multiplex PCR; TCRdb stores just in-frame clones and leaves some out. This table holds about 150,000 clones, roughly four fifths found once. The sequencing input was peripheral blood. All receptors derive from an elderly man with acute or convalescent COVID-19.

V gene TRBV28 combines with J gene TRBJ1-2; the D is unclear. This CDR3 is 13 amino acids long. The ends were cut back, 2 bases at V and 8 bases at J, with 12 bases in the middle. Germline lookup yields CDR1 MDHEN and CDR2 SYDVKM. This CDR3 is CASSLEGSRGYTF. CDR3 nucleotides: TGTGCCAGCAGTTTAGAGGGATCGAGGGGCTACACCTTC.

The chain links TRBV29-1 to TRBJ1-1; D is undetermined. This CDR3 has 13 residues. The germline CDR1 and CDR2 sequences are SQVTM and ANQGSEA. V was cut by 5 bases and J by 2 bases, with 12 bases left in between. CDR3: CSVQNNPNTEAFF. DNA of the CDR3: TGCAGCGTTCAGAACAATCCTAACACTGAAGCTTTCTTT.

The chain is built from TRBV5-1 and TRBJ2-5, with D maybe TRBD2 (6 bases). The CDR3 sequence is 14 residues long. The V end lost 4 bases, the J end lost 3 bases, and 13 bases lay between the germline ends. Germline CDR1 and CDR2: SGHRS and YFSETQ. The CDR3 DNA is TGCGCCAGCAGCGCCCGGGACTCGAAAGAGACCCAGTACTTC. The encoded protein is CASSARDSKETQYF.

This clone was seen only a few times. The gene calls are TRBV7-9 and TRBJ1-1; D call uncertain. V lost 5 bases and J 5 bases, leaving 12 bases between the germline ends. The CDR3 spans 13 residues. The V gene's germline CDR1 is SEHNR and CDR2 FQNEAQ (reference sequence). CDR3 residues: CASSQTAGTEAFF. The CDR3 DNA sequence: TGTGCCAGCAGCCAGACGGCAGGAACTGAAGCTTTCTTT.

The chain recombines TRBV25-1 with TRBJ2-1; a possible D gene is TRBD1 (5 bases). Between the trimmed V and J ends, which lost 6 bases and 7 bases, there was a span of 19 bases. The CDR3 is 15 amino acids. The germline CDR1 and CDR2 sequences are MGHDK and SYGVNS. The CDR3 spells CASRAGAAPGNEQFF. The CDR3 bases are TGTGCCAGCAGGGCTGGGGCGGCACCTGGGAATGAGCAGTTCTTC.

This chain connects TRBV4-3 to TRBJ2-5; 9 positions agree with TRBD1. The CDR3 contains 15 residues. CDR1 is LGHNA, CDR2 YSLEER, per germline. Trimming cost V 0 bases and J 2 bases; bases outside gene matches: 1. The CDR3 protein is CASSQEGTGQETQYF. The CDR3 DNA reads TGCGCCAGCAGCCAAGAAGGGACAGGGCAAGAGACCCAGTACTTC.

As regards this clone: Other DNA sequences in this specimen translate into the identical CDR3. The CDR3 nucleotides read TGTGCCAGCAGTTTTGCAGGGATCACTGAAGCTTTCTTT. Translated: CASSFAGITEAFF. The chain joins TRBV12-3 or TRBV12-4 to TRBJ1-1, with D maybe TRBD1 (5 bases). Trimming removed 3 bases from V and 4 bases from J, with 9 bases in between. The CDR3 is made up of 13 amino acids.

The J gene is TRBJ1-5, the V gene TRBV18, with TRBD1 identical over 10 bases. Germline assignment: CDR1 KGHSH and CDR2 LQKENI. The CDR3 length is 16 residues. The V and J ends lost 3 bases and 7 bases, in that order; junction bases with no gene match: 9. The CDR3 region is CASSPSGTGDRQPQHF. CDR3 sequence (DNA): TGTGCCAGCTCACCGTCCGGGACAGGGGATCGACAGCCCCAGCATTTT.

This clone was counted only a few times. This chain joins TRBV5-6 and TRBJ2-7, with 7 bases that match TRBD1. The length of the CDR3 is 14 residues. The ends lost 2 bases at V and 2 bases at J; junction bases unmatched: 4. Germline CDR1 SGHDT, CDR2 YYEEEE. The CDR3: CASSLNRGTYEQYF. The CDR3 DNA reads as TGTGCCAGCAGCTTAAACAGGGGAACCTACGAGCAGTACTTC. The full variable domain, in which reference TRBV5-6 and TRBJ2-7 provide the parts outside the CDR3, is DAGVTQSPTHLIKTRGQQVTLRCSPKSGHDTVSWYQQALGQGPQFIFQYYEEEERQRGNFPDRFSGHQFPNYSSELNVNALLLGDSALYLCASSLNRGTYEQYFGPGTRLTVT.

This chain uses TRBV18 with TRBJ2-5, with D possibly TRBD1 on 6 matching bases. The germline CDR1 and CDR2 sequences are KGHSH and LQKENI. The length of the CDR3 is 13 residues. The germline V and J ends were trimmed by 6 bases and 3 bases, with 11 bases remaining between them. The CDR3 protein is CASSAGVKETQYF. DNA for the CDR3: TGTGCCAGCTCGGCAGGGGTTAAAGAGACCCAGTACTTC.

This clone came up a few times. The rearrangement uses TRBV6-5 and TRBJ1-2, with a tentative D call TRBD1 (5 bases). The CDR3 is made up of 14 amino acids. V lost 6 bases and J lost 2, with 13 bases in between. Germline assignment: CDR1 MNHEY and CDR2 SVGAGI. The CDR3 loop is CASRERQPNYGYTF. Here the CDR3 DNA reads TGTGCCAGCAGAGAGAGACAGCCGAACTATGGCTACACCTTC.

The V and J genes are TRBV3-1 (or the pseudogene TRBV3-2) and TRBJ1-6; TRBD1 aligns across 9 bases. This CDR3 comprises 15 residues. Germline loops: CDR1 LGHDT, CDR2 YNNKEL (reference sequence). V dropped 0 bases and J dropped 13; count of bases not matched to a gene: 7. CDR3 protein: CASSQEGTGNFPLHF. In DNA, the CDR3 is TGTGCCAGCAGCCAAGAGGGGACAGGGAATTTCCCCCTCCACTTT.

The table lists this clone with a few counts. The gene calls are TRBV19 and TRBJ1-4; possibly TRBD1 for D (6 bases). The CDR3 is made up of 17 amino acids. Germline-derived CDR1 and CDR2 are LNHDA and SQIVND (reference sequence). Trimming removed 2 bases from V and 0 bases from J, with 13 bases in between. The CDR3 nucleotides read TGTGCCAGTAGTATACGGGGGGCCCTTGCAACTAATGAAAAACTGTTTTTT. Protein sequence: CASSIRGALATNEKLFF.

Here the CDR3 reads CAISESPKRGTQYNEQFF. CDR3 sequence (DNA): TGTGCCATCAGTGAGTCCCCGAAGCGGGGGACCCAGTACAATGAGCAGTTCTTC. V gene TRBV10-3 combines with J gene TRBJ2-1; TRBD2 matches at 8 bases. Germline V gene lookup returns CDR1 ENHRY and CDR2 SYGVKD. This CDR3 contains 18 residues. Trimming cost V 0 bases and J 4 bases; bases outside gene matches: 11.

The chain recombines TRBV7-3 with TRBJ2-1; 12 nucleotides match TRBD2. Germline V CDR1 and CDR2: SGHTA, FQGTGA. Germline trimming cut 3 bases from V and 8 bases from J; bases unmatched to any gene: 11. The CDR3 runs 17 residues. Written as DNA, the CDR3 is TGTGCCAGCAGCTTCGCTAGCGGGGGGGCAGGAGTGGATGAGCAGTTCTTC. This translates into CASSFASGGAGVDEQFF.

The V and J genes are TRBV5-1 and TRBJ1-1; D gene ambiguous. CDR1 and CDR2 from the germline V gene are SGHRS and YFSETQ. The CDR3 sequence is 15 residues long. V was shortened by 2 bases and J by 0 bases, with 11 bases between the two germline ends. CDR3 region: CASSFGSALNTEAFF. CDR3 bases: TGCGCCAGCAGCTTCGGCAGCGCCTTGAACACTGAAGCTTTCTTT.

The chain employs TRBV18 and TRBJ2-5; D may be TRBD2 (7 bases). The CDR3 spans 16 residues. Germline V gene lookup returns CDR1 KGHSH and CDR2 LQKENI. V was trimmed by 3 bases and J by 5 bases, leaving 19 bases between them. The CDR3, as DNA: TGTGCCAGCTCACCCGCCTCGGGGGGCTTCGGGGAGACCCAGTACTTC. Translating it yields CASSPASGGFGETQYF.

A single count supports this clone. One junction end does not reproduce the germline sequence, and a read error may be involved. The rearrangement joins TRBV7-9 to TRBJ2-7; a possible D gene is TRBD2 (7 bases). Germline V gene data show CDR1 as SEHNR and CDR2 as FQNEAQ (reference sequence). This CDR3 comprises 16 residues. CDR3 sequence reads: CASSLAAGVSSYEQYF. In DNA form, the CDR3 reads TGTGCCAGCAGCCTAGCGGCAGGGGTTAGCTCCTACGAGCAGTACTTC.

V usage is TRBV24-1 and J usage is TRBJ2-1; 16 nucleotides align to TRBD2. CDR1 is KGHDR and CDR2 is SFDVKD in the germline V gene. CDR3 length: 19 residues. The V gene end was trimmed by 4 bases and the J gene end by 7 bases; junction bases not matched to a gene: 12. The CDR3 nucleotides are TGTGCCACCAGTGAGCCAGGGACTAGCGGGGGGGCCGGAGTGAATGAGCAGTTCTTC. Its protein product is CATSEPGTSGGAGVNEQFF.

V gene TRBV4-1 combines with J gene TRBJ2-5, with TRBD2 matching over 9 bases. The germline CDR1 and CDR2 sequences are MGHRA and YSYEKL. CDR3 length: 16 amino acids. V shed 4 bases, J shed 5 bases, and the junction held 11 bases outside the gene matches. CDR3 region: CASSLGPSGAGETQYF. CDR3 nucleotides: TGCGCCAGCAGCCTGGGTCCTAGCGGGGCTGGGGAGACCCAGTACTTC.